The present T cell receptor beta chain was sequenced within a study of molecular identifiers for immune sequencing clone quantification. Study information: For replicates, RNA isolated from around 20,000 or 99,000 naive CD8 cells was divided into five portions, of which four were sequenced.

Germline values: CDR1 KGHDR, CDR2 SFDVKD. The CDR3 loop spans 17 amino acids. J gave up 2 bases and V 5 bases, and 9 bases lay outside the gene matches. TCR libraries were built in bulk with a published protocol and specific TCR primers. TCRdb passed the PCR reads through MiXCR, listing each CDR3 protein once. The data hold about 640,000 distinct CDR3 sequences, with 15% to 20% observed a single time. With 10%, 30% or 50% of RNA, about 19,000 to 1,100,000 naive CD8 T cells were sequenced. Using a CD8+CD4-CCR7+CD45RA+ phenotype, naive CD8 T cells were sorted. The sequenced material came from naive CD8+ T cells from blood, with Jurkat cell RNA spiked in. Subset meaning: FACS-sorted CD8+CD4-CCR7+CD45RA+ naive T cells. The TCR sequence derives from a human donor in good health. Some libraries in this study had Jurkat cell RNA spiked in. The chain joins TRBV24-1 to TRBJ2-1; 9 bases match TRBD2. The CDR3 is CATSARSAGGTYNEQFF. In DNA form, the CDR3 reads TGTGCCACCAGTGCACGATCAGCGGGAGGTACCTACAATGAGCAGTTCTTC.